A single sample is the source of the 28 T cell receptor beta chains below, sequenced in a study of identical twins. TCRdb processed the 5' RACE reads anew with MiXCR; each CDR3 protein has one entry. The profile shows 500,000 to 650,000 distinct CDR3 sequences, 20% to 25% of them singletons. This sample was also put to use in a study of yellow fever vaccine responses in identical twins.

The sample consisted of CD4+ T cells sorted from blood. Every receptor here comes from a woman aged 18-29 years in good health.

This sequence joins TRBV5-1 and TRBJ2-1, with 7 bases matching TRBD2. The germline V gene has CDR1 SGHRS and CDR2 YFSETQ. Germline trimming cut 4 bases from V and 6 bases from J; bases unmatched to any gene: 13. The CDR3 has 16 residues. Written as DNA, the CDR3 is TGCGCCAGCAGCCACCACTCCCCGACTAGCCCCAATGAGCAGTTCTTC. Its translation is CASSHHSPTSPNEQFF.

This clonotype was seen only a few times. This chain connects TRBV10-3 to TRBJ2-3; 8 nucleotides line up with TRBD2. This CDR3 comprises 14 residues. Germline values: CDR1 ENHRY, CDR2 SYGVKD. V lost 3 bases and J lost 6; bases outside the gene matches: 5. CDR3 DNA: TGTGCCATCAGTGATCGGACTAGCTCTGATACGCAGTATTTT. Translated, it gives CAISDRTSSDTQYF.

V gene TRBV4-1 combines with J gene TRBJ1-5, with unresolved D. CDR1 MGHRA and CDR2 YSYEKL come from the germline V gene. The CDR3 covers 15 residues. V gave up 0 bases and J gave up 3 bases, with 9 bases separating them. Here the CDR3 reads CASSQDPRVNQPQHF. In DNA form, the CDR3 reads TGCGCCAGCAGCCAAGACCCCCGGGTCAATCAGCCCCAGCATTTT.

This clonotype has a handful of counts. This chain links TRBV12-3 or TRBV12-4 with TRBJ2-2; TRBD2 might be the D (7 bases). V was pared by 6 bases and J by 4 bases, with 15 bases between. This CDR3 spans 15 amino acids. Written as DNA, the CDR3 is TGTGCCAGCAGCAGAACAGGGAGGGTCACCGGGGAGCTGTTTTTT. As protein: CASSRTGRVTGELFF.

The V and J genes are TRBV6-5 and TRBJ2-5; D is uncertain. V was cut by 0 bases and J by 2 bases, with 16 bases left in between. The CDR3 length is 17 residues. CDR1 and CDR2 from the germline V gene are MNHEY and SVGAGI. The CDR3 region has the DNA TGTGCCAGCAGTTACTCCGGATCCCGGACCTGGCAAGAGACCCAGTACTTC. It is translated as CASSYSGSRTWQETQYF.

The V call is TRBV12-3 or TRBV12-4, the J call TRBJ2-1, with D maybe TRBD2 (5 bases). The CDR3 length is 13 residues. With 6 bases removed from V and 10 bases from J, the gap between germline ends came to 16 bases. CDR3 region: CASSPRDRGEQFF. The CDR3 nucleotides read TGTGCCAGCAGCCCCCGGGATCGCGGGGAGCAGTTCTTC.

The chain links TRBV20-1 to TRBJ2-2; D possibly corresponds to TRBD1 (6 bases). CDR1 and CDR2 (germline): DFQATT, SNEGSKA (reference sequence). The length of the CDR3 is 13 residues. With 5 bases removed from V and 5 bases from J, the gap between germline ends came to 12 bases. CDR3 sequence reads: CSAQQTGTGELFF. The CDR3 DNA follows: TGCAGTGCTCAACAAACAGGGACCGGGGAGCTGTTTTTT.

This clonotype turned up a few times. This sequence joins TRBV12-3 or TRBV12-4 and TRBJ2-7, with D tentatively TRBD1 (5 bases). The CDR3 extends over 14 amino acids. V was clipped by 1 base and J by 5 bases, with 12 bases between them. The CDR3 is CASSLGARVHEQYV. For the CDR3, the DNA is TGTGCCAGCAGTTTAGGAGCCAGGGTCCACGAGCAGTACGTC.

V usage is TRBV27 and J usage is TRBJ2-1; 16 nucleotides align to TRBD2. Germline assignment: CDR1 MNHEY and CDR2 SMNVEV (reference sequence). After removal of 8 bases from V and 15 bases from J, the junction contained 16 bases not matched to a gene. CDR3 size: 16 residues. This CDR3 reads CASVSRPGTSGGAAFF. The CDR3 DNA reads TGTGCCAGCGTTTCACGCCCCGGGACTAGCGGGGGGGCCGCGTTCTTC.

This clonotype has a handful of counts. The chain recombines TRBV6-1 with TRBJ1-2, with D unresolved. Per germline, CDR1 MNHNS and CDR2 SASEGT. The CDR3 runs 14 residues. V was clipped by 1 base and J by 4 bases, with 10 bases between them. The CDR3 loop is CASSEGVGPYGYTF. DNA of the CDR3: TGTGCCAGCAGTGAAGGGGTCGGACCCTATGGCTACACCTTC.

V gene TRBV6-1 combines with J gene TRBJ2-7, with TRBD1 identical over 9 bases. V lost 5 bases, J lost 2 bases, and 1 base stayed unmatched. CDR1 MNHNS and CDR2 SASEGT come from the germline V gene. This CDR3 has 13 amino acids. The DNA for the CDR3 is TGTGCCAGCAGTAGGGACAGGGCCTACGAGCAGTACGTC. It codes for CASSRDRAYEQYV.

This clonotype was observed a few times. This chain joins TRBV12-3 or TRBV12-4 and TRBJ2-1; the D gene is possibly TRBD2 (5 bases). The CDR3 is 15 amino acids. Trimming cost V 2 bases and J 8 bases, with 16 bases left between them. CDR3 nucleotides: TGTGCCAGCAGTTTACGCCTAGCTAGAGGCGATGAGCAGTTCTTC. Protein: CASSLRLARGDEQFF.

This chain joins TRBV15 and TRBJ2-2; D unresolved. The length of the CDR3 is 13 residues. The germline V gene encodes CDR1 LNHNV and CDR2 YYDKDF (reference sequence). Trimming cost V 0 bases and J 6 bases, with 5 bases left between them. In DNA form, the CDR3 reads TGTGCCACCAGCAGAGATCAACCCGGGGAGCTGTTTTTT. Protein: CATSRDQPGELFF. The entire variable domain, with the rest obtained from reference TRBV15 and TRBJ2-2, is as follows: DAMVIQNPRYQVTQFGKPVTLSCSQTLNHNVMYWYQQKSSQAPKLLFHYYDKDFNNEADTPDNFQSRRPNTSFCFLDIRSPGLGDTAMYLCATSRDQPGELFFGEGSRLTVL.

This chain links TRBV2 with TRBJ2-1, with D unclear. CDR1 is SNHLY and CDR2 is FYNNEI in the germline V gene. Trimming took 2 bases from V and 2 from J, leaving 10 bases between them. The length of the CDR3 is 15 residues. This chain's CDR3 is CASSEWGTTYNEQFF. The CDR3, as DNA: TGTGCCAGCAGTGAATGGGGTACCACCTACAATGAGCAGTTCTTC.

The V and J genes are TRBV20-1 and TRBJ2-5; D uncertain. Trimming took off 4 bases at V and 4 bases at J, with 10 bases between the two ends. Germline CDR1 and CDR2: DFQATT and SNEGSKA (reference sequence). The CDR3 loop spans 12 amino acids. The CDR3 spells CSATYYGETQYF. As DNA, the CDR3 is TGCAGTGCTACCTACTACGGAGAGACCCAGTACTTC.

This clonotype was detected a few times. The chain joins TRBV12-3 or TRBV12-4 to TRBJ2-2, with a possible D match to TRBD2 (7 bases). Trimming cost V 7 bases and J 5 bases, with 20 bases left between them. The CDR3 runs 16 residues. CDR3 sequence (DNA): TGTGCCAGCACCTTGAGGGGGGGGAGTCGAACCGGGGAGCTGTTTTTT. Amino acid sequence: CASTLRGGSRTGELFF.

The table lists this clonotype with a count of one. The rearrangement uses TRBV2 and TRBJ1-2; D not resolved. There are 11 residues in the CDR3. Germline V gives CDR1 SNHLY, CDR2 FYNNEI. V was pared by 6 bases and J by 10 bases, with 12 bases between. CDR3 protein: CASRWEAAYTF. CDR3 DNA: TGTGCCAGCAGATGGGAGGCCGCCTACACCTTC.

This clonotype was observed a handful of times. The CDR3, as DNA: TGCAGTGCTATCAGCCGGGCCCTCTTCTACGAGCAGTACTTC. It translates to CSAISRALFYEQYF. This chain connects TRBV20-1 to TRBJ2-7; D call uncertain. CDR1 and CDR2 from the germline V gene are DFQATT and SNEGSKA (reference sequence). V lost 4 bases and J 3 bases, leaving 16 bases between the germline ends. This CDR3 region has 14 residues.

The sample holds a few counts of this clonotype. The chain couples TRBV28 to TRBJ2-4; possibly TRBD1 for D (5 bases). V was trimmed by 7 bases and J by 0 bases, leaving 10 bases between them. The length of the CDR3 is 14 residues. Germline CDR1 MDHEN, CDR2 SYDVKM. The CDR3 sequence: CASKGVLAKNIQYF. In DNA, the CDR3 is TGTGCCAGCAAAGGGGTTTTAGCCAAAAACATTCAGTACTTC.

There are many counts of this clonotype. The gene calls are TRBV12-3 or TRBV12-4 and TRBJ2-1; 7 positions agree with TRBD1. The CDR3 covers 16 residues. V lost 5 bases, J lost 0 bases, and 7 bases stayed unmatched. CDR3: CASSPYGDSSYNEQFF. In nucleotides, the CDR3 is TGTGCCAGCAGTCCCTATGGGGACAGCTCCTACAATGAGCAGTTCTTC.

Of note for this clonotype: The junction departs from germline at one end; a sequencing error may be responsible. This chain's CDR3 is CAISFRGRTTTDKNIQYF. The DNA for the CDR3 is TGTGCCATCAGTTTTCGTGGCAGGACTACAACCGACAAAAACATTCAGTACTTC. The chain is built from TRBV12-3 or TRBV12-4 and TRBJ2-4, with a tentative D call TRBD2 (6 bases). This CDR3 has 18 residues.

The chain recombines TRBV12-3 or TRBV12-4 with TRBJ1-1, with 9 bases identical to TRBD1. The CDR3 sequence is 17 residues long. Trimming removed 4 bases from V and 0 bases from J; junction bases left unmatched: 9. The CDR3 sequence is CASSSRQGGPMNTEAFF. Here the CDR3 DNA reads TGTGCCAGCAGTTCACGACAGGGGGGGCCTATGAACACTGAAGCTTTCTTT.

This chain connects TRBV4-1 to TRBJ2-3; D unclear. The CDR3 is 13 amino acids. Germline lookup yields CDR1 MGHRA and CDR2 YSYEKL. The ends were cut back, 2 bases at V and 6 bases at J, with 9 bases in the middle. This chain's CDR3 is CASSQPRADTQYF. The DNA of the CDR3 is TGCGCCAGCAGCCAACCCCGTGCGGATACGCAGTATTTT.

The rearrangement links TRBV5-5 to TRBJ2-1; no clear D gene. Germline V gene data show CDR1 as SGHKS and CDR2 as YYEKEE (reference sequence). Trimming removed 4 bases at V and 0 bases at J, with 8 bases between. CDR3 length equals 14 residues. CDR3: CASSQTFSYNEQFF. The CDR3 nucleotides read TGTGCCAGCAGCCAGACATTCTCCTACAATGAGCAGTTCTTC.

CDR3 region: CSARPSNVQETQYF. The CDR3, as DNA: TGCAGTGCTAGACCTAGTAACGTACAAGAGACCCAGTACTTC. This sequence joins TRBV20-1 and TRBJ2-5, with D uncertain. CDR1 and CDR2 (germline): DFQATT, SNEGSKA (reference sequence). The CDR3 consists of 14 residues. V dropped 2 bases and J dropped 2 bases, with 12 bases sitting between them.

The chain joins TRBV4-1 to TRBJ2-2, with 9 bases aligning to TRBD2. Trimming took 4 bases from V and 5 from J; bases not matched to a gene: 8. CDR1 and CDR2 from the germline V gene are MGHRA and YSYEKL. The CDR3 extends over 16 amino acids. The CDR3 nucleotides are TGCGCCAGCAGCCCCCTCTCGCGGGGGGGGACCGGGGAGCTGTTTTTT. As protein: CASSPLSRGGTGELFF.

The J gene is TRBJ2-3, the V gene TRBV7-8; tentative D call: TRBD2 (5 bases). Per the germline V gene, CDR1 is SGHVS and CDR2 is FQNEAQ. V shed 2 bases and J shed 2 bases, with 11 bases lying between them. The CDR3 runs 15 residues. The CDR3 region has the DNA TGTGCCAGCAGCTTACGGACTCAAGTCACAGATACGCAGTATTTT. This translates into CASSLRTQVTDTQYF.

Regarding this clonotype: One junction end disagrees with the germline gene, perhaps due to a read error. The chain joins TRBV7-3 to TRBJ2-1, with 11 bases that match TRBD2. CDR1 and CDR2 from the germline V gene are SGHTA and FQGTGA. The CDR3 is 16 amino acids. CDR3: CVSSLIYSGRAEEQFF. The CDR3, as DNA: TGTGTCAGCAGCTTAATTTATAGCGGGAGGGCCGAAGAGCAGTTCTTC.